The 7 T cell receptor beta chains below were found in one sample sequenced in a study of blood T cell repertoires in COVID-19. Method: immunoSEQ multiplex PCR; TCRdb's copy keeps in-frame clones and lacks some. Found here are about 180,000 clones, approximately 81% of them singletons; the top ten hold roughly 13%. The specimen sequenced was peripheral blood. Every receptor here comes from a young man with active or convalescent COVID-19.

This sequence joins TRBV18 and TRBJ2-1, with TRBD2 matching 7 bases. After removal of 2 bases from V and 8 bases from J, the junction contained 6 bases not matched to a gene. The CDR3 totals 14 residues. The germline V gene encodes CDR1 KGHSH and CDR2 LQKENI. CDR3 sequence: CASSPSLASDEQFF. DNA for the CDR3: TGTGCCAGCTCACCATCACTAGCGTCCGATGAGCAGTTCTTC.

The table lists this clone with a count of one. This chain links TRBV12-3 or TRBV12-4 with TRBJ1-2, with D unclear. The CDR3 sequence is 13 residues long. V was cut by 3 bases and J by 1 base, with 6 bases left in between. For the CDR3, the DNA is TGTGCCAGCAGTTTGAACTATAACTATGGCTACACCTTC. Residues: CASSLNYNYGYTF.

The genes are TRBV7-9 and TRBJ2-1; tentatively, D is TRBD1 (6 bases). V lost 4 bases and J lost 0, with 10 bases in between. This CDR3 spans 15 amino acids. Looked up from germline, CDR1 is SEHNR and CDR2 is FQNEAQ (reference sequence). CDR3: CASSSRGGSYNEQFF. For the CDR3, the DNA is TGTGCCAGCAGCTCTCGAGGGGGCTCCTACAATGAGCAGTTCTTC.

The J gene is TRBJ2-1, the V gene TRBV5-5, with D maybe TRBD2 (5 bases). Germline lookup yields CDR1 SGHKS and CDR2 YYEKEE (reference sequence). The CDR3 runs 17 residues. Trimming removed 1 base from V and 5 bases from J, with 19 bases in between. CDR3 region: CASSLNLGRRYHNEQFF. CDR3 DNA: TGTGCCAGCAGCTTGAATCTCGGCCGGAGGTATCACAATGAGCAGTTCTTC.

The chain recombines TRBV28 with TRBJ2-7, with 7 bases identical to TRBD2. V lost 5 bases and J lost 5; bases outside the gene matches: 12. CDR1 is MDHEN, CDR2 SYDVKM, per germline. The CDR3 sequence is 15 residues long. The CDR3 DNA sequence: TGTGCCAGCAGTCCCGGACTAGTAGGGTCCGACGAGCAGTACTTC. This encodes CASSPGLVGSDEQYF.

The chain combines TRBV6-5 with TRBJ2-3; 7 bases match TRBD1. Losses at the gene ends were 8 bases for V and 3 bases for J; bases not matched to a gene: 11. From germline, CDR1 is MNHEY and CDR2 SVGAGI. This CDR3 is built from 15 residues. CDR3 residues: CASGGPTGNTDTQYF. The CDR3 DNA is TGTGCCAGCGGGGGTCCGACAGGGAATACAGATACGCAGTATTTT.

J is TRBJ2-6 and V is TRBV27; unclear D gene. CDR1 and CDR2 (germline): MNHEY, SMNVEV (reference sequence). The CDR3 is made up of 15 amino acids. Trimming left V 4 bases short and J 1 base short, with 8 bases between. The CDR3 spells CASSYAQSGANVLTF. In nucleotides, the CDR3 is TGTGCCAGCAGTTATGCACAGTCTGGGGCCAACGTCCTGACTTTC.